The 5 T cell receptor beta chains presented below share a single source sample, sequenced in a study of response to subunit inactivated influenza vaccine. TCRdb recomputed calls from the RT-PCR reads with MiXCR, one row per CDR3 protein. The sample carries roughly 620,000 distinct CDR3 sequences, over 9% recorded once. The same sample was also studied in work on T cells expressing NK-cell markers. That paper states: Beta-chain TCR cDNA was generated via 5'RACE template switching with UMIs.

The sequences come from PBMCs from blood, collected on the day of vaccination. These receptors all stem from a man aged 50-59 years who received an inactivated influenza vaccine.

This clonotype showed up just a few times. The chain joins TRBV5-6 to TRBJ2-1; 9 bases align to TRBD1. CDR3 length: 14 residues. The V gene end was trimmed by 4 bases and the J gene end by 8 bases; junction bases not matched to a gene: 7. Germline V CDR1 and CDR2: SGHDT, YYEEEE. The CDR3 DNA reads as TGTGCCAGCAGCCGGGGACAGGGTTACTATGAGCAGTTCTTC. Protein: CASSRGQGYYEQFF.

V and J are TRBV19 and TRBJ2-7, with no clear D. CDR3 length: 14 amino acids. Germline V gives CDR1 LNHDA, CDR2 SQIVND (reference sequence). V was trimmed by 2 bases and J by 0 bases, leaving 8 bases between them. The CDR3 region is CASSITRSSYEQYF. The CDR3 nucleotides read TGTGCCAGTAGTATAACCAGGAGCTCCTACGAGCAGTACTTC.

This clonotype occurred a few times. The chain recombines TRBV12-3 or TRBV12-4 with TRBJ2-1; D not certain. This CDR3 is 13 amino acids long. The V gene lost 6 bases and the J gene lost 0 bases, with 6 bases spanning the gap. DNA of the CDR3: TGTGCCAGCAGAAATAGCTCCTACAATGAGCAGTTCTTC. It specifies CASRNSSYNEQFF.

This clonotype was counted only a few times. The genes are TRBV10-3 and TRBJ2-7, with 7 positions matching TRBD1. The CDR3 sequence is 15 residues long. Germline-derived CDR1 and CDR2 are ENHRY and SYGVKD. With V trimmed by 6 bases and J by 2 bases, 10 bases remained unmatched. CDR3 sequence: CAIRYGQAITYEQYF. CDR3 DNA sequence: TGTGCCATCAGATACGGACAGGCGATTACCTACGAGCAGTACTTC.

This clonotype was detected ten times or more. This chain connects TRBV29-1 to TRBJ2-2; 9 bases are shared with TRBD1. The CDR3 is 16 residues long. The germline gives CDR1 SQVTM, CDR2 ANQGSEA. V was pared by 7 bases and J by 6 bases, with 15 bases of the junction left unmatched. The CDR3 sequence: CSASATGQGFSGELFF. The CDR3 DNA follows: TGCAGCGCTTCTGCCACAGGACAGGGGTTTTCCGGGGAGCTGTTTTTT.